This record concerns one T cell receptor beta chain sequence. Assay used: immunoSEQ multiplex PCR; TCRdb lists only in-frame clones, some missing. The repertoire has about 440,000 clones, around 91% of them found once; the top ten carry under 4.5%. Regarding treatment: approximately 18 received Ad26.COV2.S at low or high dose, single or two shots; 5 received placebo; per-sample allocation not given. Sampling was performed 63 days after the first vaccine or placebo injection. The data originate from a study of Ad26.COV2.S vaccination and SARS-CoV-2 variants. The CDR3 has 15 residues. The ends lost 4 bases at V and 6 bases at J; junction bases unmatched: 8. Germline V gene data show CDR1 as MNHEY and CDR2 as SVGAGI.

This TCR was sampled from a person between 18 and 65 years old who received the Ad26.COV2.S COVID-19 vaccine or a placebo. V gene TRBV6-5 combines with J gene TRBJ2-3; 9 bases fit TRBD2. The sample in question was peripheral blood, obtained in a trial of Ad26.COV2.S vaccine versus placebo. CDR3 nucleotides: TGTGCCAGCAGTTTTACTAATAGCGGGAGCGATACGCAGTATTTT. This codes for CASSFTNSGSDTQYF.